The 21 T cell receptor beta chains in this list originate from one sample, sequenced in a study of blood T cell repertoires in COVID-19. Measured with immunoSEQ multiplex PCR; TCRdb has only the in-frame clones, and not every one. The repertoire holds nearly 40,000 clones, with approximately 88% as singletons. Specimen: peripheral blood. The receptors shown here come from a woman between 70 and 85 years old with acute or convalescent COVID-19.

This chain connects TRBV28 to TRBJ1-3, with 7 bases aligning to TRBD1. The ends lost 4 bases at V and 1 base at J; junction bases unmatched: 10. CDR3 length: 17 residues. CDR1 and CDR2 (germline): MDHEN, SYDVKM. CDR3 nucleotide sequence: TGTGCCAGCAGTTCCCCGACAGGGACCCATTCTGGAAACACCATATATTTT. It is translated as CASSSPTGTHSGNTIYF.

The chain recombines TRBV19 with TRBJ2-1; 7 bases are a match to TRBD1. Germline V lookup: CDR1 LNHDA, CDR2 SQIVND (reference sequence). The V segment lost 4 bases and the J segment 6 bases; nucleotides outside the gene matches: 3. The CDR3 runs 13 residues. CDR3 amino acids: CASSRDSTNEQFF. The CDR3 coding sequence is TGTGCCAGTAGTAGGGACAGTACCAATGAGCAGTTCTTC.

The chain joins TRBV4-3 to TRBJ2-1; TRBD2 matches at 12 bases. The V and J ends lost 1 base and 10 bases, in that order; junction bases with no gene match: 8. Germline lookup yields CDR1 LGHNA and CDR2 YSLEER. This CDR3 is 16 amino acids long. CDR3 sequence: CASSQGTSGALGEQFF. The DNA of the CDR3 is TGCGCCAGCAGCCAAGGGACTAGCGGGGCCCTTGGGGAGCAGTTCTTC.

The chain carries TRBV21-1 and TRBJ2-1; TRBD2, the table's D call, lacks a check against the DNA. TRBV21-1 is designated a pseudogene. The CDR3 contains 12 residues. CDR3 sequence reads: CASSETSGSQFF. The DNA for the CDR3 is TGTGCCAGCAGCGAGACTAGCGGGAGTCAGTTCTTC.

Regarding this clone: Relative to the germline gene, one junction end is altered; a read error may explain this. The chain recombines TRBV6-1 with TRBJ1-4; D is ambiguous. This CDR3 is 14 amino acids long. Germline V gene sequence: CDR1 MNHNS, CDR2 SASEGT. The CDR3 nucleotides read TGTGCCAGCAGGGAAGGGCGGCGGAATGAAAAACTGTTTTTT. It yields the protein CASREGRRNEKLFF.

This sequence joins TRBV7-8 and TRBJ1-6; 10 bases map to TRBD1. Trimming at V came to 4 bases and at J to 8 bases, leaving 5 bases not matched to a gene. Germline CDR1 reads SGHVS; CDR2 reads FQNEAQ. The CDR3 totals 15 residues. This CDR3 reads CASSWTGGEDSPLHF. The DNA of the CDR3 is TGTGCCAGCAGCTGGACAGGGGGGGAGGATTCACCCCTCCACTTT.

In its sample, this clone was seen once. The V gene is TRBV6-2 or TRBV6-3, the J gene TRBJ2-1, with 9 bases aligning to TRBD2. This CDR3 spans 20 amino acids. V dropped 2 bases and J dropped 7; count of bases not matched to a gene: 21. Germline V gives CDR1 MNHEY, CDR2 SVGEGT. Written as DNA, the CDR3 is TGTGCCAGCAGTTACGATCACGGGGGAGTCGGGACTAGCCACCTAAATGAGCAGTTCTTC. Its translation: CASSYDHGGVGTSHLNEQFF.

CDR3 amino acids: CASSSHSGGYTF. The CDR3 DNA is TGTGCCAGCAGTTCGCACAGCGGAGGCTACACCTTC. The chain links TRBV12-3 or TRBV12-4 to TRBJ1-2; the D is unclear. The CDR3 covers 12 residues. Trimming shortened V by 4 bases and J by 8 bases, and 11 bases separated the two germline ends.

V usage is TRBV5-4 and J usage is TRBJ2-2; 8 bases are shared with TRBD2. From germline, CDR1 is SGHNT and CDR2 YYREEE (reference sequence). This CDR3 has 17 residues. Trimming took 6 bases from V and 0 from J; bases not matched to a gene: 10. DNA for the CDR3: TGTGCCAGCACCAATGGAGCGGGGGCCTCGAACACCGGGGAGCTGTTTTTT. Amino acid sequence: CASTNGAGASNTGELFF.

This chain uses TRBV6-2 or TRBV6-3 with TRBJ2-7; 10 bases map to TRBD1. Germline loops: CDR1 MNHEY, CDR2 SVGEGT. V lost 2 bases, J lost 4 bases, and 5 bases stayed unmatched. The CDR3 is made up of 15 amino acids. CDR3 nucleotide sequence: TGTGCCAGCAGTTACAGCCGGGACAGGGGATACGAGCAGTACGTC. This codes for CASSYSRDRGYEQYV.

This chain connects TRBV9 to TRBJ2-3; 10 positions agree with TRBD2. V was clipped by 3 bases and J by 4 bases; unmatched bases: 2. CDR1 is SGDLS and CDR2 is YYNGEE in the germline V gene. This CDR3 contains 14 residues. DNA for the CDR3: TGTGCCAGCAGCGGTAGCGGGGGGTCAGATACGCAGTATTTT. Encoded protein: CASSGSGGSDTQYF. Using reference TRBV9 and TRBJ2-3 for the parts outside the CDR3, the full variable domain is DSGVTQTPKHLITATGQRVTLRCSPRSGDLSVYWYQQSLDQGLQFLIQYYNGEERAKGNILERFSAQQFPDLHSELNLSSLELGDSALYFCASSGSGGSDTQYFGPGTRLTVL.

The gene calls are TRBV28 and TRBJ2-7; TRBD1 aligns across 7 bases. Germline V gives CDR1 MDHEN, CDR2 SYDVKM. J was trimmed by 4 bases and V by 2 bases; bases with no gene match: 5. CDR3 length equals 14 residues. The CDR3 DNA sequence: TGTGCCAGCAGTTTAATGGGACAGACATACGAGCAGTACGTC. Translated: CASSLMGQTYEQYV.

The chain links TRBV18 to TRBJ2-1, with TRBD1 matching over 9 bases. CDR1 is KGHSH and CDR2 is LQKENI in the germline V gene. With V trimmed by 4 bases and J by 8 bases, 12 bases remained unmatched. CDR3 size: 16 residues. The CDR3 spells CASSREAGTGQDEQFF. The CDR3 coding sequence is TGTGCCAGCTCACGAGAGGCCGGGACAGGGCAGGATGAGCAGTTCTTC.

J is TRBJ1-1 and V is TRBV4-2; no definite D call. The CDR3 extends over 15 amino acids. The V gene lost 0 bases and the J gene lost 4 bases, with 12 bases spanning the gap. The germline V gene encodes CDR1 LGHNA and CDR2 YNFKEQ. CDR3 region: CASSQDPPGGTEAFF. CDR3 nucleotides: TGTGCCAGCAGCCAAGACCCCCCCGGCGGCACTGAAGCTTTCTTT.

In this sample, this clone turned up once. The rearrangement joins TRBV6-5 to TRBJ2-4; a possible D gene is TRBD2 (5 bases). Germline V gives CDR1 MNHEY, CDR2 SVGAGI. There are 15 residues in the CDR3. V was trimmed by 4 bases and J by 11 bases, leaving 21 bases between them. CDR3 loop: CASSLSRGRFQLQYF. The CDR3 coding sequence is TGTGCCAGCAGTTTGTCCCGGGGAAGGTTCCAGCTTCAGTACTTC.

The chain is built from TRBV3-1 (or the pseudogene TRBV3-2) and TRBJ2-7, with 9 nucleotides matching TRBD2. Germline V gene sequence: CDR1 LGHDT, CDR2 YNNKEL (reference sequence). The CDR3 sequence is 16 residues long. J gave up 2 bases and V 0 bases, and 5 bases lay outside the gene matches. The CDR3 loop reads CASSQDLSSGAYEQYV. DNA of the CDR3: TGTGCCAGCAGCCAAGATCTGTCTAGCGGGGCCTACGAGCAGTACGTC.

In nucleotides, the CDR3 is TGTGCCAGCAGCTCTGGACAGGGCGGGTTGGGCGGCTACACCTTC. This translates into CASSSGQGGLGGYTF. The V gene is TRBV11-2, the J gene TRBJ1-2, with 8 bases matching TRBD1. The CDR3 extends over 15 amino acids. Looked up from germline, CDR1 is SGHAT and CDR2 is FQNNGV. V dropped 4 bases and J dropped 8; count of bases not matched to a gene: 12.

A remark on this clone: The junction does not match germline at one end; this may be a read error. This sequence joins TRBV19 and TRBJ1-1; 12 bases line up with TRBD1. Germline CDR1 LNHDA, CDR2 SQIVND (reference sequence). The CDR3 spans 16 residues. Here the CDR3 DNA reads TGTGCCAGTAGTACGGGACAGGGGGCGGTGAAAACTGAAGCTTTCTTT. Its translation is CASSTGQGAVKTEAFF.

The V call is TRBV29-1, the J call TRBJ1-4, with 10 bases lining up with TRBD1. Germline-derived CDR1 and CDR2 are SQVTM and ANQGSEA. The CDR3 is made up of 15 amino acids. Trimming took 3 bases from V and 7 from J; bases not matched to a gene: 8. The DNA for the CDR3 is TGCAGCGTTGAGTTGATGGGGACAGGGGCTGAAAAACTGTTTTTT. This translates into CSVELMGTGAEKLFF. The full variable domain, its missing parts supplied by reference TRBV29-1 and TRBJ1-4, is SAVISQKPSRDICQRGTSLTIQCQVDSQVTMMFWYRQQPGQSLTLIATANQGSEATYESGFVIDKFPISRPNLTFSTLTVSNMSPEDSSIYLCSVELMGTGAEKLFFGSGTQLSVL.

The CDR3 sequence is CSVGQGGEKLFF. The CDR3 DNA reads TGCAGCGTTGGCCAGGGAGGTGAAAAACTGTTTTTT. The chain has TRBV29-1 and TRBJ1-4; tentative D call: TRBD1 (5 bases). Trimming removed 4 bases at V and 7 bases at J, with 10 bases between. The CDR3 totals 12 residues. The germline V gene encodes CDR1 SQVTM and CDR2 ANQGSEA.

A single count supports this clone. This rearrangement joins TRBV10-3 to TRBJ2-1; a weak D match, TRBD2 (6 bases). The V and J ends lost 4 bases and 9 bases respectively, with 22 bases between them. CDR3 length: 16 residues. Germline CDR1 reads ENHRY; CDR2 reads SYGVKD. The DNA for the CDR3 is TGTGCCATCAGTGCAGAAAGTCCGGGACTCTCGGGTGAGCAGTTCTTC. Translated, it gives CAISAESPGLSGEQFF.